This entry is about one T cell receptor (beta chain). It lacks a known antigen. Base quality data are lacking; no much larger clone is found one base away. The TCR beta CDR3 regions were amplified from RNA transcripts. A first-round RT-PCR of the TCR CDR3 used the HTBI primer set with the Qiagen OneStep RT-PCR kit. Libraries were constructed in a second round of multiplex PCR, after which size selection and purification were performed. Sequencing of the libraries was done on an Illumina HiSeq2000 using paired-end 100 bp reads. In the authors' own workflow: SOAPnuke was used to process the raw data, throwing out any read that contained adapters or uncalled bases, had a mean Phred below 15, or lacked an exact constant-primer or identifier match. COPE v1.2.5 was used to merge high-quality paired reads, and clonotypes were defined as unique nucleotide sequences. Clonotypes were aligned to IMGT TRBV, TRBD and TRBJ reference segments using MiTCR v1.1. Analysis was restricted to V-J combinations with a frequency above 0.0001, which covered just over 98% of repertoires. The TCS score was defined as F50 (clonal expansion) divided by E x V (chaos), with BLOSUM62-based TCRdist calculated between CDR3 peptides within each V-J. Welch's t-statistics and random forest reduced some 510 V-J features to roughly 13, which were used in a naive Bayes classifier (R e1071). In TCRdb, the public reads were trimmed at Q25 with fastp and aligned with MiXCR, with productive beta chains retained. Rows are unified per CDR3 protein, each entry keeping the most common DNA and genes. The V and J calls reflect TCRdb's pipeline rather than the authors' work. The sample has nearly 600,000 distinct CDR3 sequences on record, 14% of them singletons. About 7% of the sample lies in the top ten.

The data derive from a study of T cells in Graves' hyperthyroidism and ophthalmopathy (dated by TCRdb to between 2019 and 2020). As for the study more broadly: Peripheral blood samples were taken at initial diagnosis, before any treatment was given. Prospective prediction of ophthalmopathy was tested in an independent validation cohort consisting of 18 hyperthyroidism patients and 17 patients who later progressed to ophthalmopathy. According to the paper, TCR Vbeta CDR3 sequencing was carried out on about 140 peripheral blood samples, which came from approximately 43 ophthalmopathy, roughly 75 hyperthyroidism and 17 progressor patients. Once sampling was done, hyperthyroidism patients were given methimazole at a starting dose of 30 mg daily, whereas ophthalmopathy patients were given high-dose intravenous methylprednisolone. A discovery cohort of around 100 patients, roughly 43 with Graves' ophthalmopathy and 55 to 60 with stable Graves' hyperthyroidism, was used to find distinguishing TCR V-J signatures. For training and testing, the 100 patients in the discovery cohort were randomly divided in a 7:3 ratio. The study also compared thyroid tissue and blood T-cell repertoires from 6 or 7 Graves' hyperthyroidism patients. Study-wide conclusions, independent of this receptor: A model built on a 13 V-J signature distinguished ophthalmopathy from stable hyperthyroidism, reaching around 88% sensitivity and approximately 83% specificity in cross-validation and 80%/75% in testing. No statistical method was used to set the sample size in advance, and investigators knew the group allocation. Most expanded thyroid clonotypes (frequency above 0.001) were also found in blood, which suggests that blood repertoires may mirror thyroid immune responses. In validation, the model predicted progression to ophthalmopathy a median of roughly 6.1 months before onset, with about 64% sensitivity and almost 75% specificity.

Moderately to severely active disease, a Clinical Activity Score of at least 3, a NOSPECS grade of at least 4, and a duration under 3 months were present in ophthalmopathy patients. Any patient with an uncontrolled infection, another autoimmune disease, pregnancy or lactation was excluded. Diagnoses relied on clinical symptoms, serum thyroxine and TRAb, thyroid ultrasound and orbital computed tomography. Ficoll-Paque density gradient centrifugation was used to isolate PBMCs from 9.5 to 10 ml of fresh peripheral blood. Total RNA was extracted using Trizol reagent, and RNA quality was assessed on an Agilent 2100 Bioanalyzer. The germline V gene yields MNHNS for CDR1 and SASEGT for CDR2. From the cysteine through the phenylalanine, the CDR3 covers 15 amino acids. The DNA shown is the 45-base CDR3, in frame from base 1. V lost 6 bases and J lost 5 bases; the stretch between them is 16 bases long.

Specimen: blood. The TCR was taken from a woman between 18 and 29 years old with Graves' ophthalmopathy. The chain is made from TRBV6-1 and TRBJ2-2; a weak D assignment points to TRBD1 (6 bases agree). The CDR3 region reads CASRRDTSRTGELFF. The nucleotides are TGTGCCAGCAGGAGGGACACCAGCCGGACCGGGGAGCTGTTTTTT.